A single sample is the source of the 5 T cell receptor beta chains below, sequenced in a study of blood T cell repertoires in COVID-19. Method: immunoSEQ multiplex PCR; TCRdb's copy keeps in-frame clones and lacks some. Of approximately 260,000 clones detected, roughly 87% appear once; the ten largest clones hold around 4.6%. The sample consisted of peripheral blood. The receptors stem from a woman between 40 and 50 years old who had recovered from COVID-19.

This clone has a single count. DNA for the CDR3: TGTGCCAGTAGTCCCTATGGAGGGAGGGGAGAGACCCAGTACTTC. Amino acids: CASSPYGGRGETQYF. V gene TRBV19 combines with J gene TRBJ2-5, with 7 bases matching TRBD2. CDR3 length equals 15 residues. Germline V lookup: CDR1 LNHDA, CDR2 SQIVND (reference sequence). V was pared by 5 bases and J by 4 bases, with 10 bases of the junction left unmatched. Filled out from reference TRBV19 and TRBJ2-5, the complete variable domain reads DGGITQSPKYLFRKEGQNVTLSCEQNLNHDAMYWYRQDPGQGLRLIYYSQIVNDFQKGDIAEGYSVSREKKESFPLTVTSAQKNPTAFYLCASSPYGGRGETQYFGPGTRLLVL.

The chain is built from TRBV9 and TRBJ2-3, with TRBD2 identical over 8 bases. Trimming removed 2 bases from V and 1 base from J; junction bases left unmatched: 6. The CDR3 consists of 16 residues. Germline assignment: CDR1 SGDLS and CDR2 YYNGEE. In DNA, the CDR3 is TGTGCCAGCAGCGTCCTAAGCGGGGGAGGCACAGATACGCAGTATTTT. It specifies CASSVLSGGGTDTQYF. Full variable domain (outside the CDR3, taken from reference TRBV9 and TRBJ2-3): DSGVTQTPKHLITATGQRVTLRCSPRSGDLSVYWYQQSLDQGLQFLIQYYNGEERAKGNILERFSAQQFPDLHSELNLSSLELGDSALYFCASSVLSGGGTDTQYFGPGTRLTVL.

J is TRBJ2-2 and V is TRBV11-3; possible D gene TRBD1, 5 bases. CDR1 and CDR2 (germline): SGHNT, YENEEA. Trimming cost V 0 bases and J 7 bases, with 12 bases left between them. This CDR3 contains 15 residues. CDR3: CASSLDLRAHGELFF. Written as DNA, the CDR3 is TGTGCCAGCAGCTTAGATCTCAGGGCCCACGGGGAGCTGTTTTTT.

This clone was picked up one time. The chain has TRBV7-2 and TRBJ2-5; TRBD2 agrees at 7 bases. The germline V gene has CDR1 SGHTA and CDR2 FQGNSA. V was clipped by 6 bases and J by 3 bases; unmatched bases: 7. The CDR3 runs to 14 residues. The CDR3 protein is CASRSGTTKETQYF. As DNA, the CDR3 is TGTGCCAGCAGATCCGGGACTACAAAAGAGACCCAGTACTTC. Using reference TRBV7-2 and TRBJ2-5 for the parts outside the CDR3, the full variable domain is GAGVSQSPSNKVTEKGKDVELRCDPISGHTALYWYRQSLGQGLEFLIYFQGNSAPDKSGLPSDRFSAERTGGSVSTLTIQRTQQEDSAVYLCASRSGTTKETQYFGPGTRLLVL.

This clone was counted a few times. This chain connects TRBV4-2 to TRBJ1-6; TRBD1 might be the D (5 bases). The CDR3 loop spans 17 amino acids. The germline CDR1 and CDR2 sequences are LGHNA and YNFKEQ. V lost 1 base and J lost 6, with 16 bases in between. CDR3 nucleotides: TGTGCCAGCAGCCAAGGGGGTGCAGGGAGGGCTAATTCACCCCTCCACTTT. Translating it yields CASSQGGAGRANSPLHF.